This is a list of T cell receptor beta chains from one sample in a study of blood T cell repertoires in COVID-19. TCRdb's copy holds only in-frame clones and misses some; the assay was immunoSEQ multiplex PCR. The sample consists of 90,000 to 120,000 clones, 88% of them appearing once. The specimen was peripheral blood. Every receptor here comes from a human donor in a cohort sampled during active COVID-19. Each CDR3 is given with its conserved first and last residue. D genes are given only for firm matches. Size is stated for part of the rows, as once, few or many counts, or as a class when the clone is expanded.

abundance: -; j_gene: TRBJ2-3; d_gene: -; v_gene: TRBV19; CDR3nt: TGTGCCAGTAGCAAACAGACCCTAAGCACAGATACGCAGTATTTT; CDR3aa: CASSKQTLSTDTQYF
abundance: -; j_gene: TRBJ1-3; d_gene: -; v_gene: TRBV5-5; CDR3nt: TGTGCCAGCAGCTTGGACGGGACACCTGGAAACACCATATATTTT; CDR3aa: CASSLDGTPGNTIYF
abundance: -; j_gene: TRBJ2-1; d_gene: -; v_gene: TRBV29-1; CDR3nt: TGCAGCGTTGAAGCAGACTTGTCCTACAATGAGCAGTTCTTC; CDR3aa: CSVEADLSYNEQFF
abundance: -; j_gene: TRBJ2-7; d_gene: TRBD2; v_gene: TRBV19; CDR3nt: TGTGCCAGTAGTATAGGGGAGGGCTACGAGCAGTACTTC; CDR3aa: CASSIGEGYEQYF
abundance: -; j_gene: TRBJ1-5; d_gene: -; v_gene: TRBV30; CDR3nt: TGTGCCTGGAATCCAGGGTACCTTCCCAATCAGCCCCAGCATTTT; CDR3aa: CAWNPGYLPNQPQHF
abundance: -; j_gene: TRBJ1-1; d_gene: -; v_gene: TRBV18; CDR3nt: TGTGCCAGCTCACCACCAGGCCTGACAGGGAACACTGAAGCTTTCTTT; CDR3aa: CASSPPGLTGNTEAFF
abundance: -; j_gene: TRBJ1-6; d_gene: -; v_gene: TRBV30; CDR3nt: TGTGCCTGGAGTAGGGGGGGGAGCTCCTATAATTCACCCCTCCACTTT; CDR3aa: CAWSRGGSSYNSPLHF
abundance: -; j_gene: TRBJ1-1; d_gene: -; v_gene: TRBV5-1; CDR3nt: TGCGCCAGCAGCGACAGCTTCAACACTGAAGCTTTCTTT; CDR3aa: CASSDSFNTEAFF
abundance: -; j_gene: TRBJ1-5; d_gene: -; v_gene: TRBV12-3/TRBV12-4; CDR3nt: TGTGCCAGCAGTTTGACAGGCGGTCAGCCCCAGCATTTT; CDR3aa: CASSLTGGQPQHF
abundance: -; j_gene: TRBJ2-7; d_gene: -; v_gene: TRBV19; CDR3nt: TGTGCCAGTAGTATTACGGGGTCAAAACTCTACGAGCAGTACTTC; CDR3aa: CASSITGSKLYEQYF
abundance: -; j_gene: TRBJ2-7; d_gene: -; v_gene: TRBV5-4; CDR3nt: TGTGCCAGCAGCTTGGTACCTACTAGTCGGGCCTACGAGCAGTACTTC; CDR3aa: CASSLVPTSRAYEQYF
abundance: -; j_gene: TRBJ2-3; d_gene: TRBD1; v_gene: TRBV5-6; CDR3nt: TGTGCCAGCAGCACCGGGACAGGGGTTTGGCCAGATACGCAGTATTTT; CDR3aa: CASSTGTGVWPDTQYF
abundance: -; j_gene: TRBJ1-1; d_gene: TRBD1; v_gene: TRBV18; CDR3nt: TGTGCCAGCTCACCGACAGGGGGCTATGAAGCTTTCTTT; CDR3aa: CASSPTGGYEAFF
abundance: once; j_gene: TRBJ2-3; d_gene: TRBD1; v_gene: TRBV28; CDR3nt: TGTGCCAGCAGCCTCGACAGGGTCGGCACAGATACGCAGTATTTT; CDR3aa: CASSLDRVGTDTQYF
abundance: -; j_gene: TRBJ2-1; d_gene: TRBD1; v_gene: TRBV6-5; CDR3nt: TGTGCCAGCAGCCCCGCAGGGGGCGATGAGCAGTTCTTC; CDR3aa: CASSPAGGDEQFF
abundance: -; j_gene: TRBJ2-7; d_gene: TRBD2; v_gene: TRBV13; CDR3nt: TGTGCCAGCTCTAGCGGGGGCCCTCTCGGCGAGCAGTACTTC; CDR3aa: CASSSGGPLGEQYF
abundance: -; j_gene: TRBJ2-3; d_gene: TRBD1; v_gene: TRBV3-1/TRBV3-2; CDR3nt: TGTGCCAGCAGCACCCTCTTCCGACAGGGCAGCACAGATACGCAGTATTTT; CDR3aa: CASSTLFRQGSTDTQYF
abundance: -; j_gene: TRBJ2-2; d_gene: TRBD2; v_gene: TRBV9; CDR3nt: TGTGCCAGCAGCGTAGATGCGGGAGGGCGTACCGGGGAGCTGTTTTTT; CDR3aa: CASSVDAGGRTGELFF
abundance: -; j_gene: TRBJ2-1; d_gene: TRBD1; v_gene: TRBV11-3; CDR3nt: TGTGCCAGCAGCCAGGGACAGGGGGATTACAATGAGCAGTTCTTC; CDR3aa: CASSQGQGDYNEQFF
abundance: -; j_gene: TRBJ1-1; d_gene: -; v_gene: TRBV29-1; CDR3nt: TGCAGCGTAGTACAGGGGAACACTGAAGCTTTCTTT; CDR3aa: CSVVQGNTEAFF
abundance: -; j_gene: TRBJ2-2; d_gene: TRBD2; v_gene: TRBV7-3; CDR3nt: TGTGCCAGCAGCTTGGGACTAGCATATACCGGGGAGCTGTTTTTT; CDR3aa: CASSLGLAYTGELFF
abundance: once; j_gene: TRBJ1-6; d_gene: -; v_gene: TRBV3-1/TRBV3-2; CDR3nt: TGTGCCAGCAGCCATGACAGGTTCCGGGACGGACCTAATTCACCCCTCCACTTT; CDR3aa: CASSHDRFRDGPNSPLHF
abundance: -; j_gene: TRBJ2-3; d_gene: -; v_gene: TRBV19; CDR3nt: TGTGCCAGTAGGAACCGGACAGTCAGCACAGATACGCAGTATTTT; CDR3aa: CASRNRTVSTDTQYF
abundance: -; j_gene: TRBJ2-7; d_gene: TRBD2; v_gene: TRBV15; CDR3nt: TGTGCCACCAGCAGAGCTCTTGGGGGGGGCTCCTACGAGCAGTACTTC; CDR3aa: CATSRALGGGSYEQYF
abundance: -; j_gene: TRBJ1-1; d_gene: -; v_gene: TRBV28; CDR3nt: TGTGCCAGCAGCATTACATTAAGGAACACTGAAGCTTTCTTT; CDR3aa: CASSITLRNTEAFF
abundance: -; j_gene: TRBJ1-1; d_gene: TRBD1; v_gene: TRBV5-1; CDR3nt: TGCGCCAGCAGCTACCTCCCTGACAGGGGGAACACTGAAGCTTTCTTT; CDR3aa: CASSYLPDRGNTEAFF
abundance: -; j_gene: TRBJ2-1; d_gene: TRBD2; v_gene: TRBV27; CDR3nt: TGTGCCAGCAGTTTAAGCCTGCCTCGGGCGGGAGGGAATAATGAGCAGTTCTTC; CDR3aa: CASSLSLPRAGGNNEQFF
abundance: -; j_gene: TRBJ2-3; d_gene: TRBD2; v_gene: TRBV7-3; CDR3nt: TGTGCCAGCAGCTTAGACGGTAGCGGGAGGGTTAAAGATACGCAGTATTTT; CDR3aa: CASSLDGSGRVKDTQYF
abundance: -; j_gene: TRBJ2-1; d_gene: TRBD2; v_gene: TRBV7-9; CDR3nt: TGTGCCAGCAGCTCCTATAGCGGGAGGGACTACAATGAGCAGTTCTTC; CDR3aa: CASSSYSGRDYNEQFF
abundance: few; j_gene: TRBJ2-1; d_gene: -; v_gene: TRBV2; CDR3nt: TGTGCCAGCATTGCGAGCTCCTACAATGAGCAGTTCTTC; CDR3aa: CASIASSYNEQFF
abundance: -; j_gene: TRBJ1-1; d_gene: TRBD1; v_gene: TRBV7-8; CDR3nt: TGTGCCAGCAGCTTAGGGACAGGGGGTCCTGAAGCTTTCTTT; CDR3aa: CASSLGTGGPEAFF
abundance: -; j_gene: TRBJ2-1; d_gene: -; v_gene: TRBV2; CDR3nt: TGTGCCAGCAGTGGGGGAATAGGGAGGACCTACAATGAGCAGTTCTTC; CDR3aa: CASSGGIGRTYNEQFF
abundance: -; j_gene: TRBJ2-1; d_gene: -; v_gene: TRBV6-5; CDR3nt: TGTGCCAGCCCCGGGACCTACAATGAGCAGTTCTTC; CDR3aa: CASPGTYNEQFF
abundance: -; j_gene: TRBJ2-2; d_gene: TRBD2; v_gene: TRBV9; CDR3nt: TGTGCCAGCAGCGCATCCAAATTAGCGGGGGGGCCGAGCACCGGGGAGCTGTTTTTT; CDR3aa: CASSASKLAGGPSTGELFF
abundance: -; j_gene: TRBJ2-1; d_gene: -; v_gene: TRBV19; CDR3nt: TGTGCCAGTAGTATAGTGGTCGGCGGGTACAATGAGCAGTTCTTC; CDR3aa: CASSIVVGGYNEQFF
abundance: -; j_gene: TRBJ2-7; d_gene: TRBD1; v_gene: TRBV5-1; CDR3nt: TGCGCCAGCAGCGCTACAGGGGACCTCACCTACGAGCAGTACTTC; CDR3aa: CASSATGDLTYEQYF
abundance: -; j_gene: TRBJ2-7; d_gene: TRBD2; v_gene: TRBV7-2; CDR3nt: TGTGCCAGCAGCTTTACGACTAGCGGGGGCTCCTACGAGCAGTACTTC; CDR3aa: CASSFTTSGGSYEQYF